Given below is one T cell receptor (beta chain) in context. This receptor's antigen is unknown. No quality values exist for individual bases; no much larger clone is one base distant. Genomic DNA was extracted from sorted cells for sequencing of the TCRbeta CDR3 region. TCRbeta CDR3 regions were sequenced using the immunoSEQ Assay. TCRdb limited this immuneACCESS table to in-frame rearrangements with V and J called. A share of clones is missing; checked studies link under half to unresolved V genes, and the rest is unexplained. This sample has approximately 58,000 clones in its table, and approximately 90% of those were observed once. 9.5% to 15% of the sample is in the top ten clones. The record originates from a study of OX40 agonist ivuxolimab in advanced cancers. Regarding the study in general: Ivuxolimab was a fully human IgG2 agonistic monoclonal antibody targeting the costimulatory receptor OX40 (CD134). Among the roughly 50 dose-escalation patients, some 19 had hepatocellular carcinoma, 15 or so melanoma, 9 renal cell carcinoma and 9 head and neck cancer. In the dose-escalation cohort, around four fifths of patients were male, and the mean age was roughly 56 years with a range of about 20 to 90. Patients were allowed to have had prior anti-PD-1, anti-PD-L1 or anti-CTLA-4 therapy, and roughly 40% of the dose-escalation patients had been treated with checkpoint inhibitors. Three dose-escalation patients achieved partial responses, one with hepatocellular carcinoma and two with cutaneous melanoma. Peripheral TCRbeta sequencing aimed to test whether ivuxolimab altered TCR sequence diversity and caused clonal T-cell expansion. Intravenous ivuxolimab was administered to patients every 2 weeks at six dose levels: 0.01, 0.1, 0.3, 1.5, 3 and 10 mg/kg. The monotherapy dose-escalation portion (N ≈ 50 patients) of the phase I ivuxolimab trial is reported in the paper. General conclusions and limits of the study: After ivuxolimab, more expanded clones were found on average in CD8+ T cells than in CD4+ T cells. In the 0.1-3.0 mg/kg groups, partial responders had among the lowest normalized peripheral clonal expansion, particularly in CD8+ T cells. Antigen specificity was not determined for the clonally expanded peripheral T cells. At doses from 0.1 to 3.0 mg/kg, clonal expansion was seen in both CD4+ and CD8+ blood T cells between baseline and week 6. Low levels of normalized T-cell clonal expansion were also shown by some nonresponding patients.

Reading the germline V gene (reference sequence) gives CDR1 SEHNR and CDR2 FQNEAQ. The CDR3 covers 13 residues, taking in both the cysteine and the phenylalanine. The kept DNA is CDR3 alone, 39 bases in frame from the first base. For this chain, trimming is 4 bases at the V end and 8 bases at the J end, and the number of junction bases without a gene match is 5. The trial excluded patients who had a history of autoimmune disease or were on systemic immunosuppression. Peripheral blood for TCR sequencing was collected from all dose cohorts at baseline, on cycle 4 day 1, and on cycle 7 day 1. Samples came from an open-label, multicenter, first-in-human phase I dose-escalation trial of ivuxolimab. Adults with locally advanced or metastatic melanoma, renal cell carcinoma, hepatocellular carcinoma or head and neck squamous cell carcinoma were enrolled in the trial. Before TCR sequencing, CD4+ T cells and CD8+ T cells from peripheral blood were sorted into separate populations.

This clonotype was sampled from an adult with an advanced solid tumor such as melanoma, head and neck, liver or kidney cancer. The sequenced sample was CD4+ or CD8+ T cells sorted from blood, obtained in a trial of the OX40 agonist ivuxolimab. The rearrangement joined TRBV7-9 to TRBJ2-1; 7 bases in the junction line up with TRBD2. The nucleotides read TGTGCCAGCAGCTCCGGGGGGTTTGATGAGCAGTTCTTC. Its protein product is CASSSGGFDEQFF.